These 5 T cell receptor beta chains originate from one sample sequenced in a study of control samples from healthy donors and cancer patients. The protocol was immunoSEQ multiplex PCR, while the TCRdb copy is restricted to in-frame clones and leaves out a portion. Found here are about 190,000 clones; the top ten clones hold around 2%. The sample comprised blood. These receptors were obtained from a woman in her twenties or thirties in good health.

The genes are TRBV28 and TRBJ1-3; 8 bases map to TRBD1. CDR3 length: 16 amino acids. The junction had 10 bases not matched to a gene; V was cut back by 5 bases and J by 4 bases. CDR1 and CDR2 from the germline V gene are MDHEN and SYDVKM. Here the CDR3 reads CASSRSQGARGNTIYF. CDR3 in DNA: TGTGCCAGCAGTCGAAGTCAGGGGGCGCGAGGAAACACCATATATTTT.

The chain employs TRBV30 and TRBJ2-7; D gene ambiguous. Looked up from germline, CDR1 is GTSNPN and CDR2 is SVGIG (reference sequence). The CDR3 is 13 amino acids. Trimming removed 2 bases at V and 2 bases at J, with 10 bases between. CDR3 protein: CAWSFSGTYEQYF. CDR3 DNA: TGTGCCTGGAGTTTCTCTGGGACCTACGAGCAGTACTTC.

The rearrangement links TRBV5-1 to TRBJ2-1, with 8 bases identical to TRBD1. CDR3 length: 14 residues. Germline values: CDR1 SGHRS, CDR2 YFSETQ. Trimming cost V 0 bases and J 8 bases; bases outside gene matches: 4. DNA for the CDR3: TGCGCCAGCAGCTTGGGACAGGGGATGGATGAGCAGTTCTTC. It is translated as CASSLGQGMDEQFF.

V usage is TRBV5-1 and J usage is TRBJ1-2; TRBD1 matches at 9 bases. Germline values: CDR1 SGHRS, CDR2 YFSETQ. The CDR3 is made up of 16 amino acids. V shed 2 bases, J shed 5 bases, and the junction held 10 bases outside the gene matches. In DNA form, the CDR3 reads TGCGCCAGCAGCTTTGACACCGGGACAGGGAGGTATGGCTACACCTTC. This sequence encodes CASSFDTGTGRYGYTF.

This rearrangement joins TRBV28 to TRBJ1-5, with 11 bases that match TRBD1. The ends lost 5 bases at V and 4 bases at J; junction bases unmatched: 4. Germline V gene lookup returns CDR1 MDHEN and CDR2 SYDVKM. The length of the CDR3 is 15 residues. The CDR3 DNA reads TGTGCCAGCAGTGACCGGGACAGGGGGAATCAGCCCCAGCATTTT. Protein: CASSDRDRGNQPQHF.